These T cell receptor beta chains were read from a single sample in a study of blood T cell repertoires in COVID-19. Some clones are missing from TCRdb's copy, which holds only in-frame ones; the method was immunoSEQ multiplex PCR. The sample shows about 140,000 clones, over 65% of them seen only once. What was sequenced was peripheral blood. The origin of the receptors is a man aged 50 to 60 with acute or convalescent COVID-19. Both conserved end residues are part of each CDR3. Each record gives: V gene, J gene, CDR3 protein.

TRBV2,TRBJ1-5,CAHGTGEDQPQHF
TRBV6-1,TRBJ1-1,CASSEVGARGTEAFF
TRBV9,TRBJ1-2,CASSGNRDRAYGYTF
TRBV10-3,TRBJ2-1,CAISEYELTIAEQFF
TRBV20-1,TRBJ1-6,CSASAPLTPELHF
TRBV3-1/TRBV3-2,TRBJ2-3,CASSQGRGAGTDTQYF
TRBV2,TRBJ1-1,CASRRTGSGTEAFF
TRBV7-3,TRBJ1-2,CASSLGYEGYGYTF
TRBV5-4,TRBJ2-5,CASSPTSGPGETQYF
TRBV28,TRBJ2-3,CASSSPTDFAVPQYF
TRBV7-2,TRBJ1-5,CASSLGQLNQPQHF
TRBV19,TRBJ2-3,CASSLDRGGTDTQYF
TRBV30,TRBJ1-1,CAWSVHNTEAFF
TRBV5-8,TRBJ1-3,CASSSPTDRASGNTIYF
TRBV18,TRBJ2-3,CASSGTSGVDTQYF
TRBV5-1,TRBJ2-1,CASSSGLAGGGDEQFF
TRBV12-3/TRBV12-4,TRBJ1-6,CASSGLNSPLHF
TRBV5-6,TRBJ1-2,CASSSTGVGGYTF
TRBV5-1,TRBJ2-1,CASSLGQPQEGEQFF
TRBV7-8,TRBJ1-1,CASSRRTGEAFF
TRBV7-9,TRBJ1-1,CASSSAGTTNTEAFF
TRBV7-7,TRBJ2-2,CASSSTGGENTGELFF
TRBV19,TRBJ1-2,CATYPNDRGKNYGYTF
TRBV7-9,TRBJ2-1,CASSLGLYEQFF
TRBV5-8,TRBJ2-1,CASSGVQGLSSYNEQFF
TRBV7-9,TRBJ1-5,CASSTPTGSLQHF
TRBV5-1,TRBJ2-2,CASHRGDTGELFF
TRBV10-1,TRBJ2-3,CASSDSSAADTQYF
TRBV18,TRBJ1-1,CASSRYEGLMNTEAFF
TRBV18,TRBJ2-1,CASSPDSLNEQFF
TRBV19,TRBJ2-2,CASTQPGSQPPNTGELFF
TRBV7-9,TRBJ2-7,CASSLVSGGRYEQYF
TRBV24-1,TRBJ2-1,CATSESGGVWEQFF
TRBV5-4,TRBJ2-5,CASSLSGDETQYF
TRBV5-1,TRBJ2-5,CASRGEAETQYF
TRBV21-1,TRBJ2-3,CASSKVEDTQYF
TRBV5-1,TRBJ2-2,CASSLGGHNTGELFF
TRBV5-5,TRBJ1-1,CASSHRTGGIFSNTEAFF
TRBV10-3,TRBJ1-1,CAISWGGENTEAFF
TRBV6-5,TRBJ1-5,CASSYLTGGGRPQHF
TRBV5-5,TRBJ1-6,CASSETGFYSPLHF
TRBV7-9,TRBJ1-4,CASSPHRVTGGEKLFF
TRBV5-1,TRBJ1-2,CASSWDSGSGYTF
TRBV4-1,TRBJ2-7,CASSQGGSGAYEQYF
TRBV10-3,TRBJ2-3,CAIREGGFTDTQYF
TRBV7-8,TRBJ2-7,CASSTTAGQGRYEQYF
TRBV19,TRBJ2-1,CASRSGGAYNEQFF
TRBV5-1,TRBJ1-6,CASSLDLQGAVKNSPLHF
TRBV5-1,TRBJ1-6,CASSLSGQYNSPLHF
TRBV3-1/TRBV3-2,TRBJ1-2,CASSLLGQGSYGYTF
TRBV18,TRBJ2-3,CASSPPGGSTDTQYF
TRBV5-1,TRBJ2-1,CASSLSGLGIDEQFF
TRBV5-1,TRBJ2-1,CASSLGVPYNEQFF